This T cell receptor (beta chain) was sequenced in a study of shared clonotypes between healthy human individuals (dated by TCRdb to between 2020 and 2021). For the wider study: The cohort included three men and a couple of women between 18 and 49 years of age. The study deeply sequenced blood TCR repertoires of several healthy adults to estimate repertoire size and the extent of clonotype sharing between individuals. Libraries were prepared and TCR repertoires were sequenced by different laboratories using diverse techniques, in order to increase sequencing depth and limit assay-specific biases. Each donor's leukapheresis produced roughly between roughly 0.9 and 8.9 billion PBMCs. Results the study describes overall, beyond this receptor: Sampling was restricted to blood, and TCR repertoires in tissues likely differ from the TCR repertoires found in blood. The genetic and exposure-history diversity represented was limited by the small number of donors. Pairwise subsampling indicated that sequencing depth was expected to affect the degree of clonotype sharing among donors.

Using the deep immunoSEQ assay, TCR CDR3 regions were amplified from genomic DNA by multiplex PCR. For each cell subset, the extracted genomic DNA was distributed evenly across all wells of several immunoSEQ 96-well plates, and each plate served as one replicate. For unsorted PBMC, 300 to 350 ng genomic DNA, equal to approximately 30,000 T cell genomes, was loaded into each replicate PCR. Unsorted PBMC genomic DNA was sequenced across ten immunoSEQ deep assay plates. Purified libraries were measured with a Qubit 3.0 fluorometer, size-checked on a Bioanalyzer 2100, and measured again with the KAPA Library Quantification kit. Every immunoSEQ 96-well plate was sequenced on a separate single-read 150-cycle Illumina NextSeq 550 flow cell. The source study handled its data this way. Because the immunoSEQ output included only junctional sequences and no quality scores, the filtering could not be the same as the filtering used for full-length reads. Sequences were annotated with PyIR, a Python wrapper for IgBLAST v1.9, and V/J genes and CDR3 were assigned using IMGT germline references. Any read was removed if the V/J assignment was weak (E-value above 1e-6), the CDR3 was missing, or the read contained stop codons, out-of-frame junctions, or ambiguous translated residues. A V3J clonotype was defined by an identical inferred V gene, J gene, and CDR3 amino acid sequence. Percentage overlap between repertoires was calculated by dividing the number of shared unique clonotypes by the size of the smaller repertoire. Richness of each repertoire was evaluated using RTK rarefaction, the Chao1 estimator, and Recon v2.1 estimates of unobserved clonotypes. The table comes from immuneACCESS by way of TCRdb, which keeps in-frame sequences with V and J called. Part of the clones is missing from these tables; in studies checked, under half for an unresolved V gene and the rest for unknown reasons. V and J calls and clone size come straight from that table; D and trimming were deduced from the DNA. This sample is represented by fewer than 600,000 clones; roughly 80% of them were singletons. The ten largest clonotypes hold 13% of the sample.

Worth noting for this clone: Its binding antigen is unknown. Per-base quality was not reported, and no clone a single base away is much larger than it.

Donors were healthy HIV-negative adults with no recently reported acute infections or vaccinations. Every donor was a Caucasian adult living in Nashville, Tennessee, USA. For unsorted samples, tens of millions of PBMCs were counted, and genomic DNA was extracted using the QIAamp DNA Blood Mini kit. Blood was collected by leukapheresis, and PBMCs were isolated by Ficoll-Histopaque density gradient centrifugation and then cryopreserved in liquid nitrogen vapor phase. The germline V gene sets CDR1 to SGHNT and CDR2 to YENEEA. Its CDR3 holds 15 amino acids, cysteine through phenylalanine. The entry retains the CDR3 DNA only, 45 bases that are in frame from base 1. V trim: 5 bases; J trim: 7 bases; unmatched bases: 11.

The chain is assembled from TRBV11-3 and TRBJ2-1; TRBD2 lines up with 7 middle nucleotides. The clonotype was recovered from a woman between 40 and 50 years old in good health. Some clones in this sample may be carry-over from other donors' samples. Sequenced: PBMCs. The CDR3 protein sequence reads: CASSPRRGSGNEQFF. In nucleotides, the sequence is TGTGCCAGCAGCCCCCGTCGCGGGAGCGGTAATGAGCAGTTCTTC.